One sample yielded the 3 T cell receptor beta chains listed below, sequenced in a study of blood T cells in healthy people across ages. A second roughly 6 to 11 cycle PCR used barcoded and J-beta primers. One entry per CDR3 protein, called by TCRdb with MiXCR from the 5' RACE reads. Among roughly 570,000 distinct CDR3 sequences listed, about 26% were seen once. The specimen sequenced was blood. The receptors stem from a woman between 70 and 85 years old in good health.

This rearrangement joins TRBV6-1 to TRBJ2-5; either TRBD1 or TRBD2 may supply D (5 bases each). The J call may be faulty, since TRBJ2-7 better matches the DNA end. The length of the CDR3 is 13 residues. Germline V gene data show CDR1 as MNHNS and CDR2 as SASEGT. CDR3 loop: CASTRDGTYEQYF. The DNA of the CDR3 is TGTGCCAGCACCCGGGACGGAACCTACGAGCAGTACTTC.

The chain carries TRBV7-2 and TRBJ1-4; D may be TRBD1 (6 bases). Trimming took 4 bases from V and 0 from J, leaving 12 bases between them. The germline gives CDR1 SGHTA, CDR2 FQGNSA. CDR3 size: 16 residues. CDR3 in DNA: TGTGCCAGCAGCTCGCCCGGGGGCGCAACTAATGAAAAACTGTTTTTT. Translating gives CASSSPGGATNEKLFF.

The CDR3 nucleotides read TGTGCCAGCAGCCCGTTGGACAGGGGCCCTGCTTACTCTGGAAACACCATATATTTT. As protein: CASSPLDRGPAYSGNTIYF. The V call is TRBV7-9, the J call TRBJ1-3, with 9 positions matching TRBD1. V was clipped by 5 bases and J by 0 bases; unmatched bases: 14. The length of the CDR3 is 19 residues. From germline, CDR1 is SEHNR and CDR2 FQNEAQ (reference sequence).